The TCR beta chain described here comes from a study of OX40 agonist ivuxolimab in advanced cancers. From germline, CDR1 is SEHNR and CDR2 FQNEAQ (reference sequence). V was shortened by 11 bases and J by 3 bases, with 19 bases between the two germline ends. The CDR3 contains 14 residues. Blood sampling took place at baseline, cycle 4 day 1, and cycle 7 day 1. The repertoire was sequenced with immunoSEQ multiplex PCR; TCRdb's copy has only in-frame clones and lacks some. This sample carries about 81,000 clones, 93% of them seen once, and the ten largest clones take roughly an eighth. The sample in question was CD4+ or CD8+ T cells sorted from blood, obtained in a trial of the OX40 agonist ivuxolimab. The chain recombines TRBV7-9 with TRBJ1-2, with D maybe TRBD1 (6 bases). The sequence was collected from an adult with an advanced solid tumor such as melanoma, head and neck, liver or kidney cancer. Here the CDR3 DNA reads TGTGCCGCGACAGCCAGGGGACGAGACTATGGCTACACCTTC. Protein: CAATARGRDYGYTF.